This T cell receptor beta chain was observed in a study of PD-1 blockade in mismatch repair-deficient tumors. Overall study results and limits: After pembrolizumab, tumor-resident clones rose rapidly, then generally contracted before radiologic responses.

Mismatch repair deficiency was confirmed in all patients, by PCR or immunohistochemistry. Three pembrolizumab responders had their TCRs sequenced. V gave up 5 bases and J gave up 0 bases, with 11 bases separating them. The CDR3 is 15 amino acids. Germline V lookup: CDR1 SGDLS, CDR2 YYNGEE. Using immunoSEQ multiplex PCR, the repertoire was profiled, and TCRdb retains in-frame clones only, with some absent. The data show 49,000 or so clones, with more than 65% seen just once and approximately 8.4% held by the top ten. This clone was counted a single time. Its specificity is not known. This material consisted of peripheral blood, taken approximately 18 weeks after starting pembrolizumab. This clonotype originated in an adult with mismatch repair-deficient cancer. The chain recombines TRBV9 with TRBJ2-2; D may be TRBD1 or TRBD2 (5 bases each). The CDR3 nucleotides are TGTGCCAGCAGTGGGACGCTCGCGAACACCGGGGAGCTGTTTTTT. It encodes CASSGTLANTGELFF.